Each of the 13 T cell receptor beta chains below was sequenced from the same sample in a study of Graves' ophthalmopathy and Graves' hyperthyroidism. RNA transcripts provided the template for amplifying TCR beta CDR3 regions. In the first round, RT-PCR was carried out with HTBI primers, and a multiplex PCR formed the second round. In TCRdb, the multiplex PCR reads were re-called with MiXCR into one record per CDR3 protein. The sample lists around 1,200,000 distinct CDR3 sequences, less than 45% seen once, with over 8.5% in the top ten. Input material: peripheral blood or thyroid tissue (not recorded which). These receptors were obtained from an adult man with Graves' hyperthyroidism.

The rearrangement uses TRBV7-9 and TRBJ1-3, with 10 bases aligning to TRBD1. The CDR3 sequence is 17 residues long. CDR1 is SEHNR, CDR2 FQNEAQ, per germline (reference sequence). Trimming took 9 bases from V and 0 from J; bases not matched to a gene: 11. The CDR3 bases are TGTGCCAGTAGTGCTTACCGGACAGGGGGCTCTGGAAACACCATATATTTT. Its translation: CASSAYRTGGSGNTIYF.

The rearrangement links TRBV6-5 to TRBJ1-4; D is unresolved. Per the germline V gene, CDR1 is MNHEY and CDR2 is SVGAGI. The V gene lost 7 bases and the J gene lost 4 bases, with 13 bases spanning the gap. The CDR3 contains 14 residues. The CDR3 coding sequence is TGTGCCAGCACCCGCGTCAGCCTTAATGAAAAACTGTTTTTT. Translating gives CASTRVSLNEKLFF.

The V gene is TRBV5-1, the J gene TRBJ1-4; no firm D call. Trimming left V 0 bases short and J 7 bases short, with 10 bases between. The CDR3 loop spans 14 amino acids. Germline CDR1 SGHRS, CDR2 YFSETQ. The CDR3 protein is CASSLAGFGEKLFF. CDR3 DNA sequence: TGCGCCAGCAGCTTGGCCGGGTTTGGTGAAAAACTGTTTTTT.

As concerns this clonotype: A much larger clone sits a single nucleotide away, making a read error possible. The rearrangement uses TRBV20-1 and TRBJ1-1, with 8 positions matching TRBD1. CDR1 DFQATT and CDR2 SNEGSKA come from the germline V gene (reference sequence). CDR3 length equals 13 residues. CDR3 in amino acids: CSAGSDRGSEASF. DNA for the CDR3: TGCAGTGCTGGATCTGACAGGGGATCTGAAGCTTCCTTT.

The rearrangement joins TRBV10-3 to TRBJ2-5; maybe TRBD2 (5 bases). CDR3 length equals 15 residues. Per the germline V gene, CDR1 is ENHRY and CDR2 is SYGVKD. Trimming removed 10 bases at V and 4 bases at J, with 22 bases between. As DNA, the CDR3 is TGTGCCAGCAACCCGTTAGGGCGAGAGGGAGAGACCCAGTACTTC. Translation: CASNPLGREGETQYF.

This clonotype appeared many times. The CDR3 reads CSAPDRYGGNQPQHF. In nucleotides, the CDR3 is TGCAGTGCTCCGGACAGGTATGGCGGCAATCAGCCCCAGCATTTT. The gene calls are TRBV20-1 and TRBJ1-5; 7 nucleotides line up with TRBD1. CDR1 is DFQATT and CDR2 is SNEGSKA in the germline V gene (reference sequence). The length of the CDR3 is 15 residues. Germline trimming cut 5 bases from V and 2 bases from J; bases unmatched to any gene: 9.

This clonotype has at least ten counts. The chain joins TRBV7-9 to TRBJ2-5; weak D call: TRBD2 (5 bases). The V end was cut by 2 bases, the J end by 2 bases, with 18 bases between. Germline assignment: CDR1 SEHNR and CDR2 FQNEAQ (reference sequence). There are 17 residues in the CDR3. The CDR3: CASSLKGDLTLQETQYF. The CDR3 DNA follows: TGTGCCAGCAGCTTAAAGGGAGATCTTACGTTGCAAGAGACCCAGTACTTC.

The sample holds a few counts of this clonotype. The V gene is TRBV6-1, the J gene TRBJ2-7; 8 bases are a match to TRBD1. Germline trimming cut 2 bases from V and 3 bases from J; bases unmatched to any gene: 6. Looked up from germline, CDR1 is MNHNS and CDR2 is SASEGT. The CDR3 spans 15 residues. The CDR3 DNA is TGTGCCAGCAGTGAATCCGTGACAGGGGACTACGAGCAGTACTTC. It codes for CASSESVTGDYEQYF.

This clonotype was recorded at least ten times. This chain links TRBV5-6 with TRBJ1-2; the D is unclear. Trimming removed 5 bases at V and 4 bases at J, with 9 bases between. Germline CDR1 reads SGHDT; CDR2 reads YYEEEE. CDR3 length: 12 residues. As DNA, the CDR3 is TGTGCCAGCAGGATCCAGCGCTATGGCTACACCTTC. The encoded protein is CASRIQRYGYTF. Supplemented by reference TRBV5-6 and TRBJ1-2, the full variable domain reads DAGVTQSPTHLIKTRGQQVTLRCSPKSGHDTVSWYQQALGQGPQFIFQYYEEEERQRGNFPDRFSGHQFPNYSSELNVNALLLGDSALYLCASRIQRYGYTFGSGTRLTVV.

On this clonotype: An end of the junction does not agree with germline; a read error may underlie this. The chain links TRBV11-3 to TRBJ2-2; no reliable D call. Germline V gene data show CDR1 as SGHNT and CDR2 as YENEEA. The CDR3 is 15 residues long. As DNA, the CDR3 is TGTGCCAGCAGCTTAGAGGGTGCGAACACCAGGGAGCTGTTTTTT. Amino acid sequence: CASSLEGANTRELFF.

The V call is TRBV15, the J call TRBJ2-2, with D perhaps TRBD2 (5 bases). CDR1 LNHNV and CDR2 YYDKDF come from the germline V gene (reference sequence). V was trimmed by 0 bases and J by 7 bases, leaving 9 bases between them. The CDR3 has 14 amino acids. Written as DNA, the CDR3 is TGTGCCACCAGCAGAGATTCGGCGGGCGGGGAGCTGTTTTTT. This codes for CATSRDSAGGELFF. Based on the CDR3 plus reference TRBV15 and TRBJ2-2, the full variable domain is DAMVIQNPRYQVTQFGKPVTLSCSQTLNHNVMYWYQQKSSQAPKLLFHYYDKDFNNEADTPDNFQSRRPNTSFCFLDIRSPGLGDTAMYLCATSRDSAGGELFFGEGSRLTVL.

This clonotype was seen repeatedly, ten times or more. The V gene is TRBV2, the J gene TRBJ1-2; D is undetermined. Per the germline V gene, CDR1 is SNHLY and CDR2 is FYNNEI. The CDR3 contains 12 residues. The V gene lost 11 bases and the J gene lost 4 bases, with 14 bases spanning the gap. The CDR3 DNA follows: TGTGCCCGATCAGACAAGGGCTATGGCTACACCTTC. Its protein product is CARSDKGYGYTF.

In this sample, this clonotype turned up many times. The V gene is TRBV4-3, the J gene TRBJ2-5; TRBD1 agrees at 9 bases. The CDR3 runs to 19 residues. The germline V gene has CDR1 LGHNA and CDR2 YSLEER. J gave up 1 base and V 3 bases, and 15 bases lay outside the gene matches. CDR3 residues: CASSQLGGGTGNLQETQYF. CDR3 DNA: TGCGCCAGCAGCCAGTTAGGAGGCGGGACAGGGAATCTCCAAGAGACCCAGTACTTC.